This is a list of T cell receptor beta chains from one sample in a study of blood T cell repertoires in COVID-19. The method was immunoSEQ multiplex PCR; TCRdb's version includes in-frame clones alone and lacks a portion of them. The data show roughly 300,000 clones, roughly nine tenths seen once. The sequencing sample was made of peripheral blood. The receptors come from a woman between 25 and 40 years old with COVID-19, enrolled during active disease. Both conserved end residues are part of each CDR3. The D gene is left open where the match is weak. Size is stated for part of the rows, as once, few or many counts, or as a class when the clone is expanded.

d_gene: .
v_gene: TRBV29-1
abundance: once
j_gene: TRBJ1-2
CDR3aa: CSVEPAGEGYGYTF
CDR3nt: TGCAGCGTTGAACCCGCAGGGGAGGGATATGGCTACACCTTC

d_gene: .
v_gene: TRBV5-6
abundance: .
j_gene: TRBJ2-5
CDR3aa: CASSLAREWTMETQYF
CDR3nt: TGTGCCAGCAGCTTAGCGAGGGAGTGGACTATGGAGACCCAGTACTTC

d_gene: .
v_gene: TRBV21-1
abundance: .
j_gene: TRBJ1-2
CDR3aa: CASSKDRGGYGYTF
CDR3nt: TGTGCCAGCAGCAAAGATCGAGGTGGCTATGGCTACACCTTC

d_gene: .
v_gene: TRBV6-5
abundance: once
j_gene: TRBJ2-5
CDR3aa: CASSKGRRETQYF
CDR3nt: TGTGCCAGCAGCAAAGGGAGGAGAGAAACCCAGTACTTC

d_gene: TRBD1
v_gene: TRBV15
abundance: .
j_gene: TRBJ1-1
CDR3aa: CATSRDDREIPEAFF
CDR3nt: TGTGCCACCAGCAGAGATGACAGGGAAATCCCTGAAGCTTTCTTT

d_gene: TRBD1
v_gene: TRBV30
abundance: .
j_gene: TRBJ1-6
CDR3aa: CAWTTGGTSPLHF
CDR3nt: TGTGCCTGGACGACAGGGGGGACTTCACCCCTCCACTTT

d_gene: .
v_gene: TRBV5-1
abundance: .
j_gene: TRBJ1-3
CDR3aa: CASSLAGGASGNTIYF
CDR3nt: TGCGCCAGCAGCTTGGCCGGGGGTGCCTCTGGAAACACCATATATTTT

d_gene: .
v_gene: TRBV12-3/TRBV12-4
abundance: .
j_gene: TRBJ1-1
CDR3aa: CASSLGRVGAFF
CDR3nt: TGTGCCAGCAGTTTGGGCAGGGTGGGTGCTTTCTTT

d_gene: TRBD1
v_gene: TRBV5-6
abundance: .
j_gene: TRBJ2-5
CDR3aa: CASSLMTTGGTGETQYF
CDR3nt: TGTGCCAGCAGCCTAATGACGACAGGGGGCACGGGAGAGACCCAGTACTTC

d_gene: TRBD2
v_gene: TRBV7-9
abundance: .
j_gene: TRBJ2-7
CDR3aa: CASSLASGGAFGYEQYF
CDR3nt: TGTGCCAGCAGCTTAGCTAGCGGGGGGGCTTTTGGTTACGAGCAGTACTTC

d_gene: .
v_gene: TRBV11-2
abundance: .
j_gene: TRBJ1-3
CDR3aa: CASSHPLTDGNTIYF
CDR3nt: TGTGCCAGCAGCCACCCCCTGACAGACGGAAACACCATATATTTT

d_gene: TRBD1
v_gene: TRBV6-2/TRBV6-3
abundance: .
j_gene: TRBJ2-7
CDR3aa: CASSSTGGVSYEQYF
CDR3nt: TGTGCCAGCAGTAGCACAGGGGGAGTATCCTACGAGCAGTACTTC

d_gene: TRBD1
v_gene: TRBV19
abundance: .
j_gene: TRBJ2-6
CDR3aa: CASSKTGGRAGANVLTF
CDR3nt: TGTGCCAGTAGTAAGACAGGGGGAAGGGCTGGGGCCAACGTCCTGACTTTC

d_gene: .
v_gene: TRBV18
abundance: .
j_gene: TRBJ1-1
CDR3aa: CASSPSRGGWTEAFF
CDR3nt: TGTGCCAGCTCACCAAGTAGGGGTGGGTGGACTGAAGCTTTCTTT

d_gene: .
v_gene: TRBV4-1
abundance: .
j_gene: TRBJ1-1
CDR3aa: CASSQDFLNTEAFF
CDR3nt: TGCGCCAGCAGCCAAGATTTTCTAAACACTGAAGCTTTCTTT

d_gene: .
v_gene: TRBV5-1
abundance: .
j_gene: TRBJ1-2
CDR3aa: CASSFGLELYGYTF
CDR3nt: TGCGCCAGCAGCTTCGGATTGGAGCTCTATGGCTACACCTTC

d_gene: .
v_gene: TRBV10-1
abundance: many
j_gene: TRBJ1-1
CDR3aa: CASSESRLSGWNTEAFF
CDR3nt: TGCGCCAGCAGTGAGTCCAGGTTGTCGGGGTGGAACACTGAAGCTTTCTTT

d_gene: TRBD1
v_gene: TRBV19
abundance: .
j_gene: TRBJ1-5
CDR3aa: CASSIGGQGDQPQHF
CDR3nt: TGTGCCAGTAGTATAGGGGGACAGGGCGATCAGCCCCAGCATTTT

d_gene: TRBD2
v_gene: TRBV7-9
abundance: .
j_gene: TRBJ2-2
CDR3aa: CASSLTRTSGANTGELFF
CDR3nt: TGTGCCAGCAGCTTAACGAGGACTAGCGGGGCTAACACCGGGGAGCTGTTTTTT

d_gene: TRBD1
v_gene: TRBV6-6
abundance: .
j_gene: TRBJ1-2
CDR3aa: CASLPGGGYGYTF
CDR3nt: TGTGCCAGCCTCCCAGGGGGCGGCTATGGCTACACCTTC

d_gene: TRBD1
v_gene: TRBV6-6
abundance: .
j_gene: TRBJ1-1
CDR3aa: CASTLGQPLNTEAFF
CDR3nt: TGTGCCAGCACCCTGGGACAGCCCTTGAACACTGAAGCTTTCTTT

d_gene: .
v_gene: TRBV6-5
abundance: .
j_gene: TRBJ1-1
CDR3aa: CASSYQGMNTEAFF
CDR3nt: TGTGCCAGCAGTTATCAGGGGATGAACACTGAAGCTTTCTTT

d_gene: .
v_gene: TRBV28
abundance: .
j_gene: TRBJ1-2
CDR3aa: CASQPTGYGYTF
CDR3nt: TGTGCCAGTCAACCCACGGGGTATGGCTACACCTTC

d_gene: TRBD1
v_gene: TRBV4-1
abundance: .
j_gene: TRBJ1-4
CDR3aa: CASSQPRQGNEKLFF
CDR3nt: TGCGCCAGCAGCCAACCTCGACAGGGGAATGAAAAACTGTTTTTT

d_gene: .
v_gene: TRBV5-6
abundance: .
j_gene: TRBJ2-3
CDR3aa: CASSLAGFGTDTQYF
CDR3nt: TGTGCCAGCAGCTTGGCGGGGTTCGGCACAGATACGCAGTATTTT

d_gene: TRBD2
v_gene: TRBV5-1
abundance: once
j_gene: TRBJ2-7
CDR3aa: CASSLVGRGIDEQYF
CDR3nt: TGCGCCAGCAGCCTGGTAGGGCGGGGGATCGACGAGCAGTACTTC

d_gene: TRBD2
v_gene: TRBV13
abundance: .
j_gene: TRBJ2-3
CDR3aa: CASSTPFGSGGGDTQYF
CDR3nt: TGTGCCAGCAGCACCCCCTTTGGCAGCGGGGGAGGAGATACGCAGTATTTT

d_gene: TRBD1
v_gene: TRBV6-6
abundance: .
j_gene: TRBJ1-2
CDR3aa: CASRPNRQGEESGYTF
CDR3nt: TGTGCCAGCAGACCCAACCGACAGGGAGAAGAGTCTGGCTACACCTTC

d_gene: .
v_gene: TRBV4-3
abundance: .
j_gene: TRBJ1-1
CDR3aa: CASSQDYEAPNTEAFF
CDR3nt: TGCGCCAGCAGCCAAGATTATGAGGCCCCGAACACTGAAGCTTTCTTT

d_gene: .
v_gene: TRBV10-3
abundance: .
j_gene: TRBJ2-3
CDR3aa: CAISERHRPDTQYF
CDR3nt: TGTGCCATCAGTGAGCGACACAGGCCAGATACGCAGTATTTT

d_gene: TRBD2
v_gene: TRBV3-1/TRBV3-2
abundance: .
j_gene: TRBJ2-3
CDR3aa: CASSPSGGRDTQYF
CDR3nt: TGTGCCAGCAGCCCAAGCGGGGGCCGGGATACGCAGTATTTT

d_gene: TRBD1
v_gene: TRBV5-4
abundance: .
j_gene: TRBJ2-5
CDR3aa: CASSRQGAGETQYF
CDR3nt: TGTGCCAGCAGCCGCCAGGGGGCTGGGGAGACCCAGTACTTC